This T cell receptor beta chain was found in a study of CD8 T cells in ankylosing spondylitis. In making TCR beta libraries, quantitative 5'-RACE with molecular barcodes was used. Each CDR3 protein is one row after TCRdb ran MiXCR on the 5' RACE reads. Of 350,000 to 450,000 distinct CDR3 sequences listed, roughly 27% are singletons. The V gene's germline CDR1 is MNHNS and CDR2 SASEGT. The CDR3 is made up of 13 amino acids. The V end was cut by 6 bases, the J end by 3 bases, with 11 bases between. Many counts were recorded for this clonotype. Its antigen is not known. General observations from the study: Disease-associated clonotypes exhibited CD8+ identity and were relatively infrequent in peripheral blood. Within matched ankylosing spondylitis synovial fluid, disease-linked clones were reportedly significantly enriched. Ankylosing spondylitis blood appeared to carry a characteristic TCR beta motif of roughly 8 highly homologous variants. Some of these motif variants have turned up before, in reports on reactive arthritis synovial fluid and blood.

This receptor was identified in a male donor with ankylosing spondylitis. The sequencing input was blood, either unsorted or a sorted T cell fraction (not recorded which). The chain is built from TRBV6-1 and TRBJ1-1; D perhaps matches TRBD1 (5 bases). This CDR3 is CASRTAGDTEAFF. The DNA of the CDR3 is TGTGCCAGCAGGACGGCGGGGGACACTGAAGCTTTCTTT.